Following are 17 T cell receptor beta chains from one sample sequenced in a study of T-cell memory formation after mild COVID-19. TCRdb passed the 5' RACE reads through MiXCR, listing each CDR3 protein once. The sample comprises under 250,000 distinct CDR3 sequences, more than 8% of which are singletons, and 3.5% to 4% rests with the top ten. The sequencing input was PBMCs or a T cell subset sorted from them (not recorded which). The receptor source for this set is a man in his late teens or twenties who had mild COVID-19 (a few samples of this study predate the infection). Cell type and time point are not known.

This chain joins TRBV12-3 or TRBV12-4 and TRBJ1-5, with D possibly matching TRBD1 (6 bases). The CDR3 has 14 amino acids. Trimming took 6 bases from V and 9 from J, leaving 18 bases between them. The CDR3 nucleotides read TGTGCCAGCAGCCATGGACAGTTGGTTAGGCCCCAGCATTTT. Amino acids: CASSHGQLVRPQHF.

The V and J genes are TRBV7-9 and TRBJ1-5; tentative D call: TRBD1 (6 bases). The germline V and J ends were trimmed by 1 base and 2 bases, with 12 bases remaining between them. The CDR3 extends over 16 amino acids. Germline values: CDR1 SEHNR, CDR2 FQNEAQ (reference sequence). The CDR3: CASSLVHREGNQPQHF. As DNA, the CDR3 is TGTGCCAGCAGCTTAGTTCACAGGGAAGGCAATCAGCCCCAGCATTTT.

This clonotype was counted at least ten times. The chain combines TRBV7-2 with TRBJ2-5; no definite D call. The CDR3 is 14 residues long. Trimming pared 3 bases from V and 4 bases from J, leaving 12 bases between. Germline V gene lookup returns CDR1 SGHTA and CDR2 FQGNSA. The CDR3 is CASSFGPKGETQYF. The DNA for the CDR3 is TGTGCCAGCAGCTTTGGACCCAAGGGAGAGACCCAGTACTTC.

This sequence joins TRBV5-1 and TRBJ2-3; TRBD2 matches at 15 bases. Germline CDR1 is SGHRS and CDR2 is YFSETQ. The CDR3 covers 17 residues. With V trimmed by 2 bases and J by 4 bases, 5 bases remained unmatched. The CDR3 region is CASSLTRTSGGADTQYF. In DNA form, the CDR3 reads TGCGCCAGCAGCTTAACTCGGACTAGCGGGGGGGCAGATACGCAGTATTTT.

The rearrangement joins TRBV12-3 or TRBV12-4 to TRBJ2-5; tentatively, D is TRBD2 (5 bases). V lost 4 bases, J lost 5 bases, and 17 bases lay in between. CDR3 size: 15 residues. The CDR3 DNA sequence: TGTGCCAGCAGTTGGTCAAGCCGAGGCGGGGAGACCCAGTACTTC. Protein: CASSWSSRGGETQYF.

This clonotype showed up just a few times. The V call is TRBV15, the J call TRBJ1-4; D perhaps matches TRBD1 (5 bases). CDR3 length: 15 residues. V gave up 5 bases and J gave up 6 bases, with 16 bases separating them. Germline CDR1 reads LNHNV; CDR2 reads YYDKDF (reference sequence). As DNA, the CDR3 is TGTGCCACCAGCGGATCCCAGGGTTGGGATGAAAAACTGTTTTTT. It is translated as CATSGSQGWDEKLFF.

V and J are TRBV12-5 and TRBJ2-1; maybe TRBD2 (7 bases). The CDR3 contains 19 residues. Germline V CDR1 and CDR2: LGHNT, FRNRAP. The V end lost 0 bases, the J end lost 5 bases, and 23 bases lay between the germline ends. The CDR3 loop reads CASGLVLGGGRFSHNEQFF. The CDR3 DNA reads TGTGCTAGTGGTTTGGTACTGGGGGGGGGCAGATTCAGTCACAATGAGCAGTTCTTC. The full variable domain, with the rest looked up from reference TRBV12-5 and TRBJ2-1, is DARVTQTPRHKVTEMGQEVTMRCQPILGHNTVFWYRQTMMQGLELLAYFRNRAPLDDSGMPKDRFSAEMPDATLATLKIQPSEPRDSAVYFCASGLVLGGGRFSHNEQFFGPGTRLTVL.

V is TRBV20-1 and J is TRBJ2-1, with a weak D call TRBD2 (5 bases). V was shortened by 5 bases and J by 6 bases, with 11 bases between the two germline ends. CDR3 size: 12 residues. Germline V gene sequence: CDR1 DFQATT, CDR2 SNEGSKA (reference sequence). The CDR3 DNA reads TGCAGTGCTCCGGACGGAGGCAATGAGCAGTTCTTC. This gives the protein CSAPDGGNEQFF.

In its sample, this clonotype was seen many times. This rearrangement joins TRBV7-2 to TRBJ2-7; tentatively, D is TRBD1 (6 bases). V lost 0 bases to trimming and J lost 3 bases, with 9 bases between them. The CDR3 spans 14 residues. Germline V lookup: CDR1 SGHTA, CDR2 FQGNSA. The CDR3 is CASSLATGIYEQYF. For the CDR3, the DNA is TGTGCCAGCAGCTTAGCGACAGGAATCTACGAGCAGTACTTC. Full variable domain (outside the CDR3, taken from reference TRBV7-2 and TRBJ2-7): GAGVSQSPSNKVTEKGKDVELRCDPISGHTALYWYRQSLGQGLEFLIYFQGNSAPDKSGLPSDRFSAERTGGSVSTLTIQRTQQEDSAVYLCASSLATGIYEQYFGPGTRLTVT.

This clonotype has only a few counts. The chain uses TRBV5-1 and TRBJ2-7; tentatively, D is TRBD2 (5 bases). Germline lookup yields CDR1 SGHRS and CDR2 YFSETQ. This CDR3 region has 13 residues. The V end was cut by 4 bases, the J end by 6 bases, with 14 bases between. The CDR3 bases are TGCGCCAGCAGCAATCCGGGGTCAGGCGAGCAGTACTTC. Amino acids: CASSNPGSGEQYF.

CDR3 sequence (DNA): TGTGCCAGCAGCTCTGCCGGGACAGGGTACCCCGGGGAGCTGTTTTTT. As protein: CASSSAGTGYPGELFF. The V and J genes are TRBV7-2 and TRBJ2-2; 9 positions match TRBD1. Germline loops: CDR1 SGHTA, CDR2 FQGNSA. V trimming: 4 bases; J trimming: 6 bases; junction bases outside the gene matches: 9. The CDR3 loop spans 16 amino acids.

The CDR3 coding sequence is TGCGCCAGCAGCGCCGAGGGTGGAAACACCATATATTTT. As protein: CASSAEGGNTIYF. The chain joins TRBV5-1 to TRBJ1-3; D is ambiguous. The V and J ends lost 4 bases and 3 bases respectively, with 8 bases between them. The CDR3 runs to 13 residues. Germline V lookup: CDR1 SGHRS, CDR2 YFSETQ.

In this sample, this clonotype turned up a few times. The chain is built from TRBV7-2 and TRBJ2-2; weak D call: TRBD1 (6 bases). V dropped 3 bases and J dropped 6 bases, with 20 bases sitting between them. Germline lookup yields CDR1 SGHTA and CDR2 FQGNSA. This CDR3 region has 17 residues. Here the CDR3 DNA reads TGTGCCAGCAGCTTTGACAGGAATCAGGTGCGCGCCGGGGAGCTGTTTTTT. Amino acids: CASSFDRNQVRAGELFF.

This clonotype was counted between two and nine times. J is TRBJ2-1 and V is TRBV11-2; 16 positions match TRBD2. CDR1 is SGHAT and CDR2 is FQNNGV in the germline V gene. The CDR3 extends over 19 amino acids. J was trimmed by 2 bases and V by 6 bases; bases with no gene match: 10. This CDR3 is CASRRPGLAGGKTYNEQFF. CDR3 in DNA: TGTGCCAGCAGGCGGCCGGGACTAGCGGGGGGGAAAACCTACAATGAGCAGTTCTTC.

The CDR3 coding sequence is TGTGCCAGCAGCCGGTTGGGGGACCCGGGAGGCTACACCTTC. Its protein product is CASSRLGDPGGYTF. This chain joins TRBV3-1 and TRBJ1-2; the D gene is possibly TRBD1 (5 bases). Germline CDR1 is LGHDT and CDR2 is YNNKEL (reference sequence). The CDR3 sequence is 14 residues long. V lost 4 bases and J lost 8, with 17 bases in between.

This clonotype occurred a few times. CDR3 protein: CASSPRGRSPLHF. In DNA, the CDR3 is TGTGCCAGCAGCCCCCGCGGGAGATCACCCCTCCACTTT. The chain carries TRBV3-1 and TRBJ1-6; D gene unclear. Trimming removed 4 bases from V and 10 bases from J, with 11 bases in between. Germline CDR1 and CDR2: LGHDT and YNNKEL (reference sequence). The CDR3 runs to 13 residues.

This clonotype has more than one count but fewer than ten. The chain uses TRBV29-1 and TRBJ2-1; the D gene is possibly TRBD2 (7 bases). V was pared by 0 bases and J by 0 bases, with 12 bases between. Germline CDR1 and CDR2: SQVTM and ANQGSEA. This CDR3 spans 16 amino acids. CDR3 nucleotide sequence: TGCAGCGTTGAAGAAGGGGGGGGCAGCTCCTACAATGAGCAGTTCTTC. It is translated as CSVEEGGGSSYNEQFF.